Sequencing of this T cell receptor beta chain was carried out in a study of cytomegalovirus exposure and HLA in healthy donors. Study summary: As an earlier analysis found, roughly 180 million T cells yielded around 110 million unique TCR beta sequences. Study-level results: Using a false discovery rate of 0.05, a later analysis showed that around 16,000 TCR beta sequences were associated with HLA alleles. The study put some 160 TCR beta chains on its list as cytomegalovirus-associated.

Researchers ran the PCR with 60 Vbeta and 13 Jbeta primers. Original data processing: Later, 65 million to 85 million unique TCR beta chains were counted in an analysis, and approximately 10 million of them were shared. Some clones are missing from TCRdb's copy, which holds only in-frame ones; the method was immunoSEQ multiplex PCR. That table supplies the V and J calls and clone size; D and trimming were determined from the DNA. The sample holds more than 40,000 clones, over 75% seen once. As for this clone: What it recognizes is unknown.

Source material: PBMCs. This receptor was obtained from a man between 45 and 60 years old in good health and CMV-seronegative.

The CDR3 DNA follows: TGTGCCAGCAGCCCAGACAGGGCCGCTTCACCCCTCCACTTT. Amino acid sequence: CASSPDRAASPLHF. V usage is TRBV14 and J usage is TRBJ1-6, with 7 bases aligning to TRBD1. CDR3 length: 14 residues. CDR1 and CDR2 from the germline V gene are SGHDN and FVKESK. The V segment lost 4 bases and the J segment 9 bases; nucleotides outside the gene matches: 6.